One and the same sample provided the 32 T cell receptor beta chains below, sequenced in a study of Ad26.COV2.S vaccination and SARS-CoV-2 variants (dated by TCRdb to the early 2020s). Explained via the paper, the treatment or condition label denotes: 19 received Ad26.COV2.S at low or high dose, single or two shots; several received placebo; per-sample allocation not given. Repertoires of vaccine and placebo recipients were sequenced from samples taken on day 63 after the first injection. The receptor library was made with the immunoSEQ multiplex PCR assay. TCRdb took this table from immuneACCESS and kept in-frame rearrangements with V and J called. Such tables lack part of the clones; where checked against another copy, unresolved V genes explain under half of the gap, and the rest is unexplained. Across this sample there are approximately 480,000 clones, with around nine tenths seen only once. The leading ten clones occupy 9.5% to 15% of the sample.

The sequencing here drew on peripheral blood, taken in a trial of Ad26.COV2.S vaccine versus placebo. These TCRs come from a person aged 18 to 59 who received the Ad26.COV2.S COVID-19 vaccine or a placebo.

The J gene is TRBJ1-2, the V gene TRBV28; D possibly corresponds to TRBD1 (5 bases). This CDR3 is 15 amino acids long. Trimming removed 4 bases from V and 2 bases from J, with 14 bases in between. Germline CDR1 reads MDHEN; CDR2 reads SYDVKM. Here the CDR3 reads CASSSTSRGNYGYTF. The CDR3 DNA reads TGTGCCAGCAGTTCAACTTCCCGGGGGAACTATGGCTACACCTTC.

The J gene is TRBJ2-1, the V gene TRBV7-9; D remains ambiguous. V was shortened by 1 base and J by 9 bases, with 7 bases between the two germline ends. Germline loops: CDR1 SEHNR, CDR2 FQNEAQ (reference sequence). The CDR3 runs to 12 residues. CDR3 loop: CASSLEPGEQFF. For the CDR3, the DNA is TGTGCCAGCAGCTTAGAACCCGGTGAGCAGTTCTTC.

Of note for this clone: Compared with germline, one end of the junction differs, possibly owing to a read error. The chain combines TRBV6-1 with TRBJ1-5; 9 bases fit TRBD1. This CDR3 has 11 residues. From germline, CDR1 is MNHNS and CDR2 SASEGT. The CDR3 sequence: CASSERDREDF. The CDR3 coding sequence is TGTGCCAGCAGTGAGCGGGACAGGGAGGATTTT.

The chain couples TRBV28 to TRBJ1-2; D remains ambiguous. Between the trimmed V and J ends, which lost 2 bases and 3 bases, there was a span of 19 bases. The CDR3 consists of 17 residues. CDR1 is MDHEN and CDR2 is SYDVKM in the germline V gene. This CDR3 is CASSLPGRERQYYGYTF. CDR3 DNA sequence: TGTGCCAGCAGTTTACCCGGTAGAGAGCGGCAGTACTATGGCTACACCTTC.

CDR3 protein: CASSLSGGLQETQYF. CDR3 DNA: TGCGCCAGCAGCTTGTCGGGAGGACTCCAAGAGACCCAGTACTTC. The chain combines TRBV5-1 with TRBJ2-5; 7 bases fit TRBD2. The J segment lost 1 base and the V segment lost 1 base, leaving 4 bases of the junction unmatched. CDR1 is SGHRS and CDR2 is YFSETQ in the germline V gene. The CDR3 totals 15 residues.

This chain links TRBV28 with TRBJ2-3; 7 bases match TRBD2. The CDR3 covers 18 residues. V lost 7 bases, J lost 1 base, and 17 bases stayed unmatched. CDR1 is MDHEN and CDR2 is SYDVKM in the germline V gene. The CDR3 protein is CASTIGASGLWGTDTQYF. The CDR3 nucleotides read TGTGCCAGCACCATTGGGGCTAGCGGTCTTTGGGGCACAGATACGCAGTATTTT.

CDR3 bases: TGTGCCAGCAGCGATTGGGGAGTTGGAGAGACCCAGTACTTC. Translated: CASSDWGVGETQYF. The V call is TRBV28, the J call TRBJ2-5; D is possibly TRBD2 (5 bases). V was cut by 6 bases and J by 4 bases, with 15 bases left in between. The germline V gene has CDR1 MDHEN and CDR2 SYDVKM. The CDR3 covers 14 residues.

This sequence joins TRBV15 and TRBJ2-3, with a tentative D call TRBD2 (5 bases). CDR1 is LNHNV, CDR2 YYDKDF, per germline (reference sequence). The CDR3 runs 16 residues. V was trimmed by 3 bases and J by 0 bases, leaving 13 bases between them. The chain's CDR3 is CATSRDRGFSTDTQYF. CDR3 coding DNA: TGTGCCACCAGCAGGGACCGGGGTTTTAGCACAGATACGCAGTATTTT.

The V gene is TRBV11-2, the J gene TRBJ2-1; TRBD2 matches 12 bases. The germline V gene has CDR1 SGHAT and CDR2 FQNNGV. The CDR3 totals 15 residues. V was pared by 6 bases and J by 3 bases, with 3 bases of the junction left unmatched. The CDR3 protein is CASRLTSGSYNEQFF. DNA for the CDR3: TGTGCCAGCAGACTGACTAGCGGGAGCTACAATGAGCAGTTCTTC.

J is TRBJ2-7 and V is TRBV5-4; 9 bases align to TRBD1. The CDR3 is made up of 14 amino acids. Germline trimming cut 7 bases from V and 2 bases from J; bases unmatched to any gene: 7. Germline CDR1 and CDR2: SGHNT and YYREEE (reference sequence). The CDR3 DNA is TGTGCCAGCGCACAGGGGGCTTACGCCTACGAGCAGTACTTC. Residues: CASAQGAYAYEQYF.

The chain combines TRBV28 with TRBJ2-4; TRBD1 matches at 9 bases. The CDR3 consists of 19 residues. Trimming cost V 1 base and J 0 bases; bases outside gene matches: 10. Germline CDR1 and CDR2: MDHEN and SYDVKM. CDR3 DNA sequence: TGTGCCAGCAGTTTATACGACCGAGACAGGGGGATAGCCAAAAACATTCAGTACTTC. Amino acid sequence: CASSLYDRDRGIAKNIQYF.

The V gene is TRBV12-3 or TRBV12-4, the J gene TRBJ2-7, with a weak D call TRBD2 (5 bases). The germline V and J ends were trimmed by 6 bases and 0 bases, with 9 bases remaining between them. The CDR3 consists of 13 residues. The CDR3 loop reads CASSQTSSYEQYF. CDR3 nucleotide sequence: TGTGCCAGCAGCCAAACTAGCTCCTACGAGCAGTACTTC.

The chain uses TRBV9 and TRBJ1-5, with no clear D. Per the germline V gene, CDR1 is SGDLS and CDR2 is YYNGEE. The CDR3 runs 13 residues. Between the trimmed V and J ends, which lost 3 bases and 7 bases, there was a span of 11 bases. CDR3 nucleotide sequence: TGTGCCAGCAGCGCGACCGACGACCAGCCCCAGCATTTT. This sequence encodes CASSATDDQPQHF.

Points on this clone: The junction differs from germline at one of its ends, possibly a read error. J is TRBJ1-6 and V is TRBV7-2, with TRBD1 matching 7 bases. The length of the CDR3 is 14 residues. The V gene's germline CDR1 is SGHTA and CDR2 FQGNSA. The CDR3 coding sequence is TGTGCCAGCAGGTTAGACAGGGAGAGTTCACCCCTCCACTTT. Amino acids: CASRLDRESSPLHF.

This clone was recorded once. The chain combines TRBV2 with TRBJ2-3; TRBD2 might be the D (6 bases). The CDR3 runs 14 residues. Germline CDR1 is SNHLY and CDR2 is FYNNEI. Trimming removed 6 bases from V and 5 bases from J, with 15 bases in between. The CDR3 region is CASSAAGRRDTQYF. The CDR3 region has the DNA TGTGCCAGCAGCGCAGCGGGCAGGAGAGATACGCAGTATTTT.

This chain joins TRBV7-2 and TRBJ2-4; 9 nucleotides agree with TRBD1. Germline trimming cut 5 bases from V and 6 bases from J; bases unmatched to any gene: 11. This CDR3 region has 16 residues. Germline V CDR1 and CDR2: SGHTA, FQGNSA. CDR3 residues: CASSEQQGALGNIQYF. CDR3 nucleotides: TGTGCCAGCAGCGAACAACAGGGGGCCCTCGGAAACATTCAGTACTTC. The complete variable domain, with remaining parts taken from reference TRBV7-2 and TRBJ2-4, reads GAGVSQSPSNKVTEKGKDVELRCDPISGHTALYWYRQSLGQGLEFLIYFQGNSAPDKSGLPSDRFSAERTGGSVSTLTIQRTQQEDSAVYLCASSEQQGALGNIQYFGAGTRLSVL.

The CDR3 bases are TGCGCCAGCAGCTTGGTTCCGGGACAGGGGTATGGCTACACCTTC. Encoded protein: CASSLVPGQGYGYTF. This rearrangement joins TRBV5-1 to TRBJ1-2; TRBD1 matches 10 bases. CDR3 length: 15 residues. Per the germline V gene, CDR1 is SGHRS and CDR2 is YFSETQ. V shed 0 bases and J 5 bases; nucleotides not matched to a gene: 4. Full variable domain (remainder filled in from reference TRBV5-1 and TRBJ1-2): KAGVTQTPRYLIKTRGQQVTLSCSPISGHRSVSWYQQTPGQGLQFLFEYFSETQRNKGNFPGRFSGRQFSNSRSEMNVSTLELGDSALYLCASSLVPGQGYGYTFGSGTRLTVV.

This sequence joins TRBV5-6 and TRBJ1-1, with TRBD1 matching over 8 bases. The junction had 5 bases not matched to a gene; V was cut back by 2 bases and J by 5 bases. The germline gives CDR1 SGHDT, CDR2 YYEEEE. CDR3 size: 14 residues. CDR3 loop: CASSFTGGWTEAFF. DNA for the CDR3: TGTGCCAGCAGCTTTACAGGGGGATGGACTGAAGCTTTCTTT.

CDR3 nucleotide sequence: TGTGCCAGCAGTTTGGGGCTCAGGCAGGGAACGTTCTATGGCTACACCTTC. This sequence encodes CASSLGLRQGTFYGYTF. The J gene is TRBJ1-2, the V gene TRBV27, with D possibly matching TRBD1 (5 bases). V was trimmed by 3 bases and J by 4 bases, leaving 21 bases between them. CDR1 MNHEY and CDR2 SMNVEV come from the germline V gene (reference sequence). The CDR3 is made up of 17 amino acids.

The J gene is TRBJ2-1, the V gene TRBV29-1, with 14 positions matching TRBD2. The length of the CDR3 is 18 residues. CDR1 and CDR2 (germline): SQVTM, ANQGSEA. V trimming: 5 bases; J trimming: 6 bases; junction bases outside the gene matches: 15. The CDR3 reads CSVQRVGTSGSFSNEQFF. DNA for the CDR3: TGCAGCGTTCAAAGGGTTGGGACTAGCGGGAGTTTCAGCAATGAGCAGTTCTTC.

This chain uses TRBV28 with TRBJ1-1; TRBD1 matches 11 bases. With V trimmed by 3 bases and J by 4 bases, 4 bases remained unmatched. CDR1 and CDR2 (germline): MDHEN, SYDVKM. The length of the CDR3 is 15 residues. In DNA, the CDR3 is TGTGCCAGCAGTTTTCTGGACAGGGGGCTCACTGAAGCTTTCTTT. It codes for CASSFLDRGLTEAFF.

The chain links TRBV5-1 to TRBJ1-2; the match to TRBD1 covers 9 bases. Germline V gene data show CDR1 as SGHRS and CDR2 as YFSETQ. The CDR3 contains 15 residues. V shed 6 bases and J 8 bases; nucleotides not matched to a gene: 14. CDR3 in amino acids: CASTITPGQGYGYTF. DNA of the CDR3: TGCGCCAGCACAATCACCCCGGGACAGGGATACGGCTACACCTTC.

V gene TRBV5-8 combines with J gene TRBJ2-7, with 9 bases aligning to TRBD1. Germline V gene sequence: CDR1 SGHTS, CDR2 YDEGEE. This CDR3 has 13 amino acids. The J segment lost 11 bases and the V segment lost 3 bases, leaving 9 bases of the junction unmatched. The CDR3 protein is CASSSSGTGNEYF. In DNA, the CDR3 is TGTGCCAGCAGCTCATCCGGGACAGGGAACGAGTACTTC.

The chain uses TRBV30 and TRBJ2-4, with TRBD1 matching over 10 bases. The CDR3 has 15 amino acids. Germline V gives CDR1 GTSNPN, CDR2 SVGIG (reference sequence). Germline trimming cut 3 bases from V and 7 bases from J; bases unmatched to any gene: 9. CDR3 sequence reads: CAWRAHGTGDNIQYF. The DNA of the CDR3 is TGTGCCTGGAGGGCCCACGGGACAGGGGATAACATTCAGTACTTC.

V is TRBV28 and J is TRBJ2-6; D unresolved. Trimming took 8 bases from V and 1 from J, leaving 6 bases between them. Germline values: CDR1 MDHEN, CDR2 SYDVKM. The CDR3 sequence is 13 residues long. The DNA for the CDR3 is TGTGCCAGCTGTAATTCTGGGGCCAACGTCCTGACTTTC. Encoded protein: CASCNSGANVLTF.

The chain joins TRBV28 to TRBJ2-1; 13 bases line up with TRBD2. The V and J ends lost 6 bases and 3 bases, in that order; junction bases with no gene match: 8. CDR3 length: 17 residues. In germline, CDR1 is MDHEN, CDR2 SYDVKM. The DNA for the CDR3 is TGTGCCAGCAGCGGACTAGCGGGAGATCTCTACTACAATGAGCAGTTCTTC. Protein sequence: CASSGLAGDLYYNEQFF.

V gene TRBV11-2 combines with J gene TRBJ2-7; 7 positions agree with TRBD1. The CDR3 runs 18 residues. Germline values: CDR1 SGHAT, CDR2 FQNNGV. After removal of 7 bases from V and 2 bases from J, the junction contained 20 bases not matched to a gene. The CDR3 DNA follows: TGTGCCAGCACCCTGGGGGACAGACGAATGGTGTTCACCTACGAGCAGTACTTC. Its translation is CASTLGDRRMVFTYEQYF.

The chain couples TRBV3-1 (or the pseudogene TRBV3-2) to TRBJ2-1; 10 bases fit TRBD2. CDR3 length: 13 residues. The germline V gene has CDR1 LGHDT and CDR2 YNNKEL (reference sequence). J lost 12 bases, V lost 7 bases, and 9 bases had no gene match. Here the CDR3 reads CASTRAGGARQFF. As DNA, the CDR3 is TGTGCCAGCACCCGAGCGGGGGGGGCGAGGCAGTTCTTC.

This CDR3 is CASRGHEETQYF. In nucleotides, the CDR3 is TGTGCCAGCAGGGGGCACGAAGAGACCCAGTACTTC. The chain recombines TRBV27 with TRBJ2-5; TRBD1 is a possible D gene (5 bases). The CDR3 runs 12 residues. The germline V and J ends were trimmed by 6 bases and 3 bases, with 8 bases remaining between them. Germline CDR1 is MNHEY and CDR2 is SMNVEV (reference sequence).

V gene TRBV7-6 combines with J gene TRBJ1-1, with 11 bases aligning to TRBD1. Unmatched junction bases numbered 9, after V lost 5 bases and J lost 4 bases. This CDR3 has 16 residues. Germline V gene sequence: CDR1 SGHVS, CDR2 FNYEAQ. CDR3 DNA: TGTGCCAGCAGCCCTATTTCCGGGACAGGGGGCACTGAAGCTTTCTTT. Translating gives CASSPISGTGGTEAFF.

In its sample, this clone was seen a few times. The rearrangement uses TRBV5-4 and TRBJ1-1; 12 nucleotides match TRBD1. The CDR3 is 19 amino acids. J gave up 4 bases and V 1 base, and 14 bases lay outside the gene matches. Germline CDR1 and CDR2: SGHNT and YYREEE (reference sequence). CDR3 amino acids: CASSLLPGTGGSSGTEAFF. The CDR3 region has the DNA TGTGCCAGCAGCTTGTTGCCCGGGACAGGGGGCTCATCGGGCACTGAAGCTTTCTTT. Together with reference TRBV5-4 and TRBJ1-1, the CDR3 gives the full variable domain: ETGVTQSPTHLIKTRGQQVTLRCSSQSGHNTVSWYQQALGQGPQFIFQYYREEENGRGNFPPRFSGLQFPNYSSELNVNALELDDSALYLCASSLLPGTGGSSGTEAFFGQGTRLTVV.

The J gene is TRBJ1-6, the V gene TRBV19, with a weak D call TRBD1 (6 bases). Trimming removed 3 bases at V and 8 bases at J, with 14 bases between. CDR3 length: 15 amino acids. CDR1 and CDR2 from the germline V gene are LNHDA and SQIVND (reference sequence). CDR3 residues: CASSISGTFDSPLHF. CDR3 in DNA: TGTGCCAGTAGTATCTCCGGGACATTTGATTCACCCCTCCACTTT.